These 19 T cell receptor beta chains share one sample of origin, sequenced in a study of T cell responses to AZD1222 COVID-19 vaccine. Clones were sequenced by immunoSEQ multiplex PCR, and TCRdb holds only the in-frame ones, with some missing. The sample has about 160,000 clones, approximately 90% seen once. Sequences were derived from peripheral blood, sampled on day 0 of MenACWY control vaccination. The receptors derive from an adult in good health.

The gene calls are TRBV28 and TRBJ2-5; 8 nucleotides agree with TRBD1. There are 14 residues in the CDR3. Per germline, CDR1 MDHEN and CDR2 SYDVKM. The J segment lost 5 bases and the V segment lost 5 bases, leaving 7 bases of the junction unmatched. CDR3 sequence: CASSLGQGGETQYF. The CDR3 DNA reads TGTGCCAGCAGTCTCGGACAGGGCGGTGAGACCCAGTACTTC.

This clone was counted only a few times. The chain recombines TRBV30 with TRBJ1-6; D gene unclear. The ends were cut back, 5 bases at V and 0 bases at J, with 14 bases in the middle. The CDR3 consists of 16 residues. The germline V gene encodes CDR1 GTSNPN and CDR2 SVGIG (reference sequence). The CDR3 region has the DNA TGTGCCTGGGGGAGGGCAAGTCTCTCCTATAATTCACCCCTCCACTTT. Protein: CAWGRASLSYNSPLHF.

This rearrangement joins TRBV4-1 to TRBJ1-4, with TRBD1 identical over 8 bases. J was trimmed by 10 bases and V by 4 bases; bases with no gene match: 5. There are 13 residues in the CDR3. The germline CDR1 and CDR2 sequences are MGHRA and YSYEKL. The chain's CDR3 is CASSLQGAGKLFF. As DNA, the CDR3 is TGCGCCAGCAGCCTCCAGGGGGCCGGAAAACTGTTTTTT.

The chain couples TRBV30 to TRBJ1-5; no firm D call. V lost 1 base to trimming and J lost 4 bases, with 14 bases between them. Germline V gene lookup returns CDR1 GTSNPN and CDR2 SVGIG (reference sequence). The CDR3 has 15 amino acids. The CDR3 coding sequence is TGTGCCTGGAGTGGGAGGTCCCCCTGGAATCAGCCCCAGCATTTT. It encodes CAWSGRSPWNQPQHF.

The chain carries TRBV6-5 and TRBJ2-3, with D unclear. Trimming cost V 6 bases and J 0 bases, with 7 bases left between them. CDR1 and CDR2 (germline): MNHEY, SVGAGI. This CDR3 is built from 13 residues. The chain's CDR3 is CASRKPSTDTQYF. The CDR3 DNA reads TGTGCCAGCAGAAAGCCTAGCACAGATACGCAGTATTTT.

The chain is built from TRBV5-1 and TRBJ2-2, with D unresolved. The germline V and J ends were trimmed by 4 bases and 6 bases, with 10 bases remaining between them. This CDR3 has 13 amino acids. CDR1 is SGHRS, CDR2 YFSETQ, per germline. The CDR3 DNA sequence: TGCGCCAGCAGCCCGGGCGGACCCGGGGAGCTGTTTTTT. Translating gives CASSPGGPGELFF.

V gene TRBV5-1 combines with J gene TRBJ1-2; no clear D. Per germline, CDR1 SGHRS and CDR2 YFSETQ. This CDR3 is 19 amino acids long. Trimming pared 3 bases from V and 0 bases from J, leaving 24 bases between. The CDR3: CASSSPRVDAKIPNYGYTF. The CDR3 nucleotides are TGCGCCAGCAGCTCGCCCCGGGTTGACGCGAAAATCCCTAACTATGGCTACACCTTC.

V and J are TRBV13 and TRBJ2-1; 13 bases are shared with TRBD2. The CDR3 length is 18 residues. The germline V gene has CDR1 PRHDT and CDR2 FYEKMQ (reference sequence). J was trimmed by 0 bases and V by 6 bases; bases with no gene match: 8. CDR3 protein: CASSPGLAGWVSYNEQFF. The CDR3 DNA sequence: TGTGCCAGCAGTCCGGGACTAGCGGGATGGGTCTCCTACAATGAGCAGTTCTTC.

This clone has just one count. This chain links TRBV7-9 with TRBJ2-1; tentative D call: TRBD2 (6 bases). Germline V lookup: CDR1 SEHNR, CDR2 FQNEAQ (reference sequence). This CDR3 comprises 15 residues. The V end was cut by 2 bases, the J end by 8 bases, with 16 bases between. In DNA form, the CDR3 reads TGTGCCAGCAGCTTATTAGCGCTAGCGCAGGATGAGCAGTTCTTC. It translates to CASSLLALAQDEQFF.

This clone was counted once. The rearrangement links TRBV30 to TRBJ1-1, with D possibly matching TRBD1 (6 bases). Trimming removed 7 bases from V and 5 bases from J, with 20 bases in between. Germline V gene sequence: CDR1 GTSNPN, CDR2 SVGIG (reference sequence). This CDR3 spans 14 amino acids. The CDR3 DNA reads as TGTGCCTCCGGGCAGGGGTGGCCGGGGACTGAAGCTTTCTTT. Translating gives CASGQGWPGTEAFF.

The rearrangement uses TRBV27 and TRBJ1-6; D is undetermined. V lost 10 bases and J 6 bases, leaving 13 bases between the germline ends. The CDR3 is made up of 13 amino acids. The germline V gene encodes CDR1 MNHEY and CDR2 SMNVEV (reference sequence). The CDR3 spells CATYPIFNSPLHF. CDR3 coding DNA: TGTGCCACCTACCCTATCTTTAATTCACCCCTCCACTTT.

The genes are TRBV14 and TRBJ1-5, with a possible D match to TRBD1 (6 bases). CDR1 SGHDN and CDR2 FVKESK come from the germline V gene. Trimming took 11 bases from V and 11 from J, leaving 16 bases between them. The CDR3 extends over 11 amino acids. The CDR3 DNA reads as TGTGCCGGAAGGGGGGGACTGACCCAGCATTTT. Amino acid sequence: CAGRGGLTQHF.

Remarks on this clone: Other DNA sequences of this sample code for an identical CDR3. This chain joins TRBV5-1 and TRBJ1-1, with 7 bases fitting TRBD1. Germline values: CDR1 SGHRS, CDR2 YFSETQ. V dropped 0 bases and J dropped 5; count of bases not matched to a gene: 4. The CDR3 length is 14 residues. Written as DNA, the CDR3 is TGCGCCAGCAGCTTGGCAGGGGGTGGGACTGAAGCTTTCTTT. It is translated as CASSLAGGGTEAFF.

The chain recombines TRBV23-1 with TRBJ2-2, with D perhaps being TRBD1 or TRBD2 (6 bases each). TRBV23-1 counts as an open reading frame of uncertain function. The CDR3 spans 15 residues. V lost 0 bases and J lost 5, with 10 bases in between. The CDR3 DNA reads as TGCGCCAGCAGTCAATCGGTAGGGGGGACCGGGGAGCTGTTTTTT. Protein product: CASSQSVGGTGELFF.

The CDR3 bases are TGTGCCACCCGAGGACAGGGAAGTCGGTTCGGCTACACCTTC. Amino acids: CATRGQGSRFGYTF. The chain has TRBV19 and TRBJ1-2, with 8 bases identical to TRBD1. V trimming: 10 bases; J trimming: 8 bases; junction bases outside the gene matches: 15. This CDR3 contains 14 residues. In germline, CDR1 is LNHDA, CDR2 SQIVND (reference sequence).

This chain connects TRBV13 to TRBJ2-2; TRBD1 might be the D (5 bases). The germline CDR1 and CDR2 sequences are PRHDT and FYEKMQ (reference sequence). The CDR3 consists of 16 residues. V was shortened by 1 base and J by 4 bases, with 13 bases between the two germline ends. The CDR3 protein is CASSLAGSGSTGELFF. CDR3 nucleotides: TGTGCCAGCAGCTTAGCGGGCTCAGGGTCCACCGGGGAGCTGTTTTTT.

This chain connects TRBV6-6 to TRBJ1-3, with a possible D match to TRBD1 (5 bases). V lost 11 bases and J lost 0, with 11 bases in between. From germline, CDR1 is MNHNY and CDR2 SVGAGI (reference sequence). The CDR3 is 13 residues long. In DNA, the CDR3 is TGTGCCTCGGGGGGGGGCTCTGGAAACACCATATATTTT. This codes for CASGGGSGNTIYF.

The V gene is TRBV11-3, the J gene TRBJ2-5; 8 bases are a match to TRBD2. J was trimmed by 4 bases and V by 4 bases; bases with no gene match: 2. The CDR3 has 13 amino acids. Germline CDR1 is SGHNT and CDR2 is YENEEA. For the CDR3, the DNA is TGTGCCAGCAGCTCCCTAGCGGGAGAGACCCAGTACTTC. This gives the protein CASSSLAGETQYF.

This chain links TRBV7-9 with TRBJ1-2; D is uncertain. This CDR3 region has 13 residues. The ends were cut back, 1 base at V and 6 bases at J, with 9 bases in the middle. Per germline, CDR1 SEHNR and CDR2 FQNEAQ (reference sequence). DNA of the CDR3: TGTGCCAGCAGCTTAGACGACTGGAATGGCTACACCTTC. The encoded protein is CASSLDDWNGYTF.